The 5 T cell receptor beta chains given below trace back to one sample, sequenced in a study of chemoradiotherapy in HPV16-positive cancers (dated by TCRdb to 2022 to 2024). Libraries were made using the immunoSEQ multiplex PCR assay. TCRdb limited this immuneACCESS table to in-frame rearrangements with V and J called. A share of clones is missing; checked studies link under half to unresolved V genes, and the rest is unexplained. This sample is represented by 25,000 to 30,000 clones; 90% to 95% of them were singletons. The ten largest clones add up to approximately 23% of the sample. The input for sequencing was blood, taken from a patient who underwent chemoradiotherapy. The receptors stem from a human donor with HPV-associated anogenital cancer.

The chain uses TRBV29-1 and TRBJ1-1; D is undetermined. The CDR3 extends over 10 amino acids. Germline V gene lookup returns CDR1 SQVTM and CDR2 ANQGSEA. V was pared by 2 bases and J by 6 bases, with 4 bases between. The CDR3 loop is CSVEQSEAFF. For the CDR3, the DNA is TGCAGCGTTGAACAGTCTGAAGCTTTCTTT.

CDR3 sequence reads: CASSSGQGANQPQHF. CDR3 sequence (DNA): TGTGCCAGCAGCAGCGGACAGGGAGCCAATCAGCCCCAGCATTTT. The chain employs TRBV7-2 and TRBJ1-5; TRBD1 aligns across 8 bases. Germline trimming cut 5 bases from V and 3 bases from J; bases unmatched to any gene: 6. Germline V gene data show CDR1 as SGHTA and CDR2 as FQGNSA. CDR3 length: 15 residues.

This chain links TRBV28 with TRBJ1-2; D uncertain. The V gene lost 2 bases and the J gene lost 6 bases, with 13 bases spanning the gap. The CDR3 loop spans 14 amino acids. Per the germline V gene, CDR1 is MDHEN and CDR2 is SYDVKM. This CDR3 is CASSLVARRNGYTF. CDR3 nucleotides: TGTGCCAGCAGTTTAGTAGCCCGCAGGAATGGCTACACCTTC.

J is TRBJ1-5 and V is TRBV30, with D maybe TRBD1 (5 bases). The V end lost 1 base, the J end lost 2 bases, and 6 bases lay between the germline ends. CDR1 is GTSNPN, CDR2 SVGIG, per germline (reference sequence). This CDR3 is built from 13 residues. Here the CDR3 reads CAWSEGGNQPQHF. The CDR3 DNA follows: TGTGCCTGGAGTGAAGGGGGCAATCAGCCCCAGCATTTT.

V usage is TRBV5-1 and J usage is TRBJ2-7; D perhaps matches TRBD2 (6 bases). The CDR3 is made up of 14 amino acids. The germline CDR1 and CDR2 sequences are SGHRS and YFSETQ. V lost 4 bases and J 0 bases, leaving 11 bases between the germline ends. For the CDR3, the DNA is TGCGCCAGCAGCAAGGACGGGAGCTCCTACGAGCAGTACTTC. Translated: CASSKDGSSYEQYF.